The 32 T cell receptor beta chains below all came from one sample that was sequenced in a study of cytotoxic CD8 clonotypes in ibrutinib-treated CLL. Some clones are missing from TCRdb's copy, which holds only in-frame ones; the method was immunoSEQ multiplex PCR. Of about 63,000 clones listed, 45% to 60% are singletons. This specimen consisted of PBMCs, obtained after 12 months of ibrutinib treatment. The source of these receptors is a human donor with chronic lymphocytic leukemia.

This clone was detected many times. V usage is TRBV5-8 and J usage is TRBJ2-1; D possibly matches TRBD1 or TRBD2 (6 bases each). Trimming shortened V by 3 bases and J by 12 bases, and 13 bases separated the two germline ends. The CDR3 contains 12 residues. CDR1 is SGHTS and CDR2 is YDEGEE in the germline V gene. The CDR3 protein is CASSSTGRGQFF. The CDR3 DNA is TGTGCCAGCAGCTCTACAGGGCGGGGGCAGTTCTTC.

The CDR3 loop reads CAWGELGVEQFF. CDR3 DNA sequence: TGTGCCTGGGGTGAATTAGGGGTTGAGCAGTTCTTC. The chain couples TRBV30 to TRBJ2-1; maybe TRBD1 (5 bases). This CDR3 spans 12 amino acids. V lost 5 bases to trimming and J lost 9 bases, with 14 bases between them. Germline V lookup: CDR1 GTSNPN, CDR2 SVGIG (reference sequence).

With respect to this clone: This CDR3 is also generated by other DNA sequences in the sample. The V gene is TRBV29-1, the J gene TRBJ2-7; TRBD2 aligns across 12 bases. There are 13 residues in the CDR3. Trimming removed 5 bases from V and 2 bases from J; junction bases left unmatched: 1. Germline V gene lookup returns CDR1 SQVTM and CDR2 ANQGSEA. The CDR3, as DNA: TGCAGCGTTCGGACTAGCGGGACCTACGAGCAGTACTTC. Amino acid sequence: CSVRTSGTYEQYF.

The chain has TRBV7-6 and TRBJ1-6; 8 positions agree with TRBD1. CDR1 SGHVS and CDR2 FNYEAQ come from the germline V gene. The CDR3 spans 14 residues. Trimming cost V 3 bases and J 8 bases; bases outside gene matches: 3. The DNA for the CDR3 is TGTGCCAGCAGCTTCGGACAGGGCCATTCACCCCTCCACTTT. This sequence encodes CASSFGQGHSPLHF.

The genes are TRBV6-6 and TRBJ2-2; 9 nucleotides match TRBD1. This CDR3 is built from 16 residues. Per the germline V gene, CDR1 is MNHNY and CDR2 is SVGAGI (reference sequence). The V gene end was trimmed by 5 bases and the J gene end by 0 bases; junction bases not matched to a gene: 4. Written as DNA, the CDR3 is TGTGCCAGCAGTCGTAGGACAGGGGCGAACACCGGGGAGCTGTTTTTT. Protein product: CASSRRTGANTGELFF.

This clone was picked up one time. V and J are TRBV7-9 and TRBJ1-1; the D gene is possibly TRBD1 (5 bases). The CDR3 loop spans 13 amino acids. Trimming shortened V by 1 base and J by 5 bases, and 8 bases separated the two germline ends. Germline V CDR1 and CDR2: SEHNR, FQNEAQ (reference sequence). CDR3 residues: CASSLEGPTEAFF. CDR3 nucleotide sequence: TGTGCCAGCAGCTTAGAGGGGCCGACTGAAGCTTTCTTT.

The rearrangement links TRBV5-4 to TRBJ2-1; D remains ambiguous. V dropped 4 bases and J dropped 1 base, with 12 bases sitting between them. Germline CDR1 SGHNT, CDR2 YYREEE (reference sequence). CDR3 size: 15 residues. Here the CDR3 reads CASSPTPRSYNEQFF. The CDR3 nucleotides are TGTGCCAGCAGCCCGACACCGAGATCCTACAATGAGCAGTTCTTC.

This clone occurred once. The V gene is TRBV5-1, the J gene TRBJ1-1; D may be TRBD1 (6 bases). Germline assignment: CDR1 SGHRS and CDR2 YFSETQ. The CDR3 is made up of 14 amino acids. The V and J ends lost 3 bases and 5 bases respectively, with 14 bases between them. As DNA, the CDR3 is TGCGCCAGCAGCTCACAGGGTTCGCGGACTGAAGCTTTCTTT. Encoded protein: CASSSQGSRTEAFF.

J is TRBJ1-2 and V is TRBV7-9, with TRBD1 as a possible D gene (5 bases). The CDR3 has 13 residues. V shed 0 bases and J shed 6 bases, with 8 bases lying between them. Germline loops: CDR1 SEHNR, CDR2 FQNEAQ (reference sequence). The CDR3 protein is CASSLAGVDGYTF. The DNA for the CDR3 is TGTGCCAGCAGCTTAGCAGGGGTGGATGGCTACACCTTC. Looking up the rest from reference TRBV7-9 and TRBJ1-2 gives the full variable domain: DTGVSQNPRHKITKRGQNVTFRCDPISEHNRLYWYRQTLGQGPEFLTYFQNEAQLEKSRLLSDRFSAERPKGSFSTLEIQRTEQGDSAMYLCASSLAGVDGYTFGSGTRLTVV.

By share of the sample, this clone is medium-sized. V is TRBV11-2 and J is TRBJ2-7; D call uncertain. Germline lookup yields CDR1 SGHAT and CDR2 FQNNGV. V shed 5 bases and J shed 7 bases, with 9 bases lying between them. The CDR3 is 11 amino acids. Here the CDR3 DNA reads TGTGCCAGCAGCATGGGGTTTGAGCAGTACGTC. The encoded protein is CASSMGFEQYV.

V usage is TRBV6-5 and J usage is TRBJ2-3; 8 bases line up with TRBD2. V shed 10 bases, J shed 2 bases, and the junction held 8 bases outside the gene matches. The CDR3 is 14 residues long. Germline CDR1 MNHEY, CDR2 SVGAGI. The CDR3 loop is CATRGGFSTDTQYF. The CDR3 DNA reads TGTGCCACTCGGGGGGGTTTTTCCACAGATACGCAGTATTTT.

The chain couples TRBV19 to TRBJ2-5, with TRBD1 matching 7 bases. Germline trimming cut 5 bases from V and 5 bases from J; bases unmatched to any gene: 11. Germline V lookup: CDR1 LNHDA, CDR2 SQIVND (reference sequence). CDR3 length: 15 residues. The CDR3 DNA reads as TGTGCCAGTAGTGCGAACAGGGGATTCGGCGAGACCCAGTACTTC. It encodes CASSANRGFGETQYF.

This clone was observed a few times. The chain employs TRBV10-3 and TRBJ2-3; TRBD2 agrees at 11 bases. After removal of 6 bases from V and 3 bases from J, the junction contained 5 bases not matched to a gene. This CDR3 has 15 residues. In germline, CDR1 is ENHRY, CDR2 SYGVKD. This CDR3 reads CAISPGTSGTDTQYF. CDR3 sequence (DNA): TGTGCCATCAGCCCCGGGACTAGCGGTACAGATACGCAGTATTTT.

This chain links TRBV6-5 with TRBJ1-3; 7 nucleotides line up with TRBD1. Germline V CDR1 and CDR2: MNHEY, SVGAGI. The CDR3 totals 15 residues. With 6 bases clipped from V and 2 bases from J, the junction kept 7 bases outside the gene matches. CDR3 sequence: CASSLGGRPGNTIYF. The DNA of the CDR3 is TGTGCCAGCAGCTTAGGGGGCAGACCTGGAAACACCATATATTTT.

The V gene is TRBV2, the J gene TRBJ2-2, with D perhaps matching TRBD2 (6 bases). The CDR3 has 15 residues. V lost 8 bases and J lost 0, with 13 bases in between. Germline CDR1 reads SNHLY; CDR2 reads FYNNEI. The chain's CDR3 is CASRKAGSNTGELFF. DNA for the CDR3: TGTGCCAGCCGGAAGGCGGGGTCGAACACCGGGGAGCTGTTTTTT.

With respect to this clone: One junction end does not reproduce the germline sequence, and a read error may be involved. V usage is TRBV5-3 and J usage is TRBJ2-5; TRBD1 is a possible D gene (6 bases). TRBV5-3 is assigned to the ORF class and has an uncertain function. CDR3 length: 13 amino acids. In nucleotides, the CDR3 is TGTGCCAGCAGCTCGACAGGTCAAGAGACCCAGTACTTC. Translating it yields CASSSTGQETQYF.

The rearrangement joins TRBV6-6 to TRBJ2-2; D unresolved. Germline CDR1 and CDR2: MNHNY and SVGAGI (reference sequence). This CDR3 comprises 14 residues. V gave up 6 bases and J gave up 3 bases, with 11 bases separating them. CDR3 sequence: CASRTGTDTGELFF. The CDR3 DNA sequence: TGTGCCAGCAGGACGGGCACGGACACCGGGGAGCTGTTTTTT.

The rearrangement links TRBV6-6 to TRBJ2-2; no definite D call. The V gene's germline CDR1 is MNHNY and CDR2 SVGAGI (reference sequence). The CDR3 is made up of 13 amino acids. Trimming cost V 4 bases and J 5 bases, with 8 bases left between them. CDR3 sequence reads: CASSSSRTGELFF. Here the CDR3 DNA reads TGTGCCAGCAGTTCGAGTCGTACCGGGGAGCTGTTTTTT.

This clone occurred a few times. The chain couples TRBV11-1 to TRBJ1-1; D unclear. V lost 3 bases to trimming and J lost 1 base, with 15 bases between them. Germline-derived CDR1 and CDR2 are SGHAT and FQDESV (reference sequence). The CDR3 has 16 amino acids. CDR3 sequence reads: CASSFRRQSSNTEAFF. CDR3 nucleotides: TGTGCCAGCAGCTTCCGCAGGCAGTCCTCGAACACTGAAGCTTTCTTT. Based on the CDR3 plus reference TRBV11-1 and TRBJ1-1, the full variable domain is EAEVAQSPRYKITEKSQAVAFWCDPISGHATLYWYRQILGQGPELLVQFQDESVVDDSQLPKDRFSAERLKGVDSTLKIQPAELGDSAMYLCASSFRRQSSNTEAFFGQGTRLTVV.

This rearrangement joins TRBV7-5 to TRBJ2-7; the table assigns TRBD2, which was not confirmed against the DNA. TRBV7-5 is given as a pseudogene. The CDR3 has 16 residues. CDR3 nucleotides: TGTGTCAGAAGCTTAGGCGGGAGGGCAGATTCCTACGAGCAGTACGTC. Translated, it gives CVRSLGGRADSYEQYV.

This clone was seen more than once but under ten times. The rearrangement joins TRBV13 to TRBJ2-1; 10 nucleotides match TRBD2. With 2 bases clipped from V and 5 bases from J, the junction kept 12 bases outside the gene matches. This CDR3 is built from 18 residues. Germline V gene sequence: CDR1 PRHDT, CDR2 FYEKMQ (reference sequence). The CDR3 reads CASSLPILKREGNNEQFF. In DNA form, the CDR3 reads TGTGCCAGCAGCTTACCCATACTGAAGCGGGAGGGGAACAATGAGCAGTTCTTC. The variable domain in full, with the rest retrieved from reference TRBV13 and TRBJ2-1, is AAGVIQSPRHLIKEKRETATLKCYPIPRHDTVYWYQQGPGQDPQFLISFYEKMQSDKGSIPDRFSAQQFSDYHSELNMSSLELGDSALYFCASSLPILKREGNNEQFFGPGTRLTVL.

CDR3 in DNA: TGTGCCAGCAGTTACCCGCGGAGCGGGGAGCTGTTTTTT. Its translation is CASSYPRSGELFF. V gene TRBV6-5 combines with J gene TRBJ2-2; the D is unclear. There are 13 residues in the CDR3. V was clipped by 2 bases and J by 7 bases, with 8 bases between them. The germline gives CDR1 MNHEY, CDR2 SVGAGI.

CDR3 DNA: TGTGCCAGCAACCAAGGGGGGACTGAAGCTTTCTTT. The encoded protein is CASNQGGTEAFF. The chain has TRBV28 and TRBJ1-1; tentative D call: TRBD1 (6 bases). The CDR3 consists of 12 residues. Germline loops: CDR1 MDHEN, CDR2 SYDVKM. V dropped 7 bases and J dropped 5 bases, with 11 bases sitting between them.

The CDR3 DNA is TGCGCCAGCAAGGGACAGGAGTACAATGAGCAGTTCTTC. Its protein is CASKGQEYNEQFF. This rearrangement joins TRBV10-2 to TRBJ2-1, with 8 bases aligning to TRBD1. The V segment lost 7 bases and the J segment 4 bases; nucleotides outside the gene matches: 3. The CDR3 is 13 amino acids. CDR1 and CDR2 (germline): WSHSY, SAAADI.

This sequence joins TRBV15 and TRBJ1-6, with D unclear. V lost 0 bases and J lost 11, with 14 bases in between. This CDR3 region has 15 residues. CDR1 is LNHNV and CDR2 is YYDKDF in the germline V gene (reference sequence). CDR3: CATSRESLGEAPLHF. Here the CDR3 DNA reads TGTGCCACCAGCAGAGAGTCCCTCGGGGAGGCACCCCTCCACTTT.

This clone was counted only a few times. CDR3 amino acids: CASSSFTDTQYF. For the CDR3, the DNA is TGTGCCAGCAGCAGTTTCACAGATACGCAGTATTTT. The rearrangement links TRBV6-5 to TRBJ2-3; D gene uncertain. In germline, CDR1 is MNHEY, CDR2 SVGAGI. The CDR3 extends over 12 amino acids. V lost 6 bases to trimming and J lost 2 bases, with 6 bases between them.

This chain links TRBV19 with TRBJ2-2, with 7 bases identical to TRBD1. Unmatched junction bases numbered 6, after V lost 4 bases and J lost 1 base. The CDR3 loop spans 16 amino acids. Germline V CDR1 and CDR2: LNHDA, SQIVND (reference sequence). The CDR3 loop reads CASSNRGQVNTGELFF. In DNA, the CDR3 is TGTGCCAGTAGTAACCGAGGACAGGTGAACACCGGGGAGCTGTTTTTT.

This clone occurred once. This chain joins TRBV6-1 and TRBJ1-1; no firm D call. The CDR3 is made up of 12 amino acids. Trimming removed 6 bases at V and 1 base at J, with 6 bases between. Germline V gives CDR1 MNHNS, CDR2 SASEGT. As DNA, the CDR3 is TGTGCCAGCAGCCCAGGGAACACTGAAGCTTTCTTT. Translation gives CASSPGNTEAFF.

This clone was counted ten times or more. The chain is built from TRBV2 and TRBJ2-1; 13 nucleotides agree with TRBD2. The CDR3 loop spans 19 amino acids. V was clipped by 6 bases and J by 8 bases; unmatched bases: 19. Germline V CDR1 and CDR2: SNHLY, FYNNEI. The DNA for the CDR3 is TGTGCCAGCAGCCCTTTACCCATCAATAGACTAGCGGGAGGATATGAGCAGTTCTTC. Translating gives CASSPLPINRLAGGYEQFF. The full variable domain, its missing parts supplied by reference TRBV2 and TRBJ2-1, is EPEVTQTPSHQVTQMGQEVILRCVPISNHLYFYWYRQILGQKVEFLVSFYNNEISEKSEIFDDQFSVERPDGSNFTLKIRSTKLEDSAMYFCASSPLPINRLAGGYEQFFGPGTRLTVL.

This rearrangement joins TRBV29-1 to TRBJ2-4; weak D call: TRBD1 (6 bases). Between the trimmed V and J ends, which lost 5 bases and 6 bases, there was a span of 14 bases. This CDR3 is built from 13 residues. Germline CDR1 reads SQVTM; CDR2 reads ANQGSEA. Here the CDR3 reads CSVSPGHGNIQYF. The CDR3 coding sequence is TGCAGCGTTAGCCCGGGACATGGAAACATTCAGTACTTC.

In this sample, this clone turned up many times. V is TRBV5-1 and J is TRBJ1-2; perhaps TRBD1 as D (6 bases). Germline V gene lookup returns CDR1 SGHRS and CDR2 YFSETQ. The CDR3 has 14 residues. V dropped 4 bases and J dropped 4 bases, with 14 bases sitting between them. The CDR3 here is CASSPALGGYGYTF. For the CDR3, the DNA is TGCGCCAGCAGCCCCGCGCTAGGGGGCTATGGCTACACCTTC.

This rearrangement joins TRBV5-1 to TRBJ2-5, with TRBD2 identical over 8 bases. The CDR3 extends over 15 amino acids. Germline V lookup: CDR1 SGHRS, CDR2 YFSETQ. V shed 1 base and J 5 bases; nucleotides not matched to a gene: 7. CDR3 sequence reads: CASSLSGGQRETQYF. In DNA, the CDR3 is TGCGCCAGCAGCTTGTCGGGGGGGCAACGGGAGACCCAGTACTTC.